This TCR beta chain was recovered during a study of naive and memory T cell subsets. This clonotype showed up just a few times. The antigen is undetermined. Study-level findings and limits: Gini index rose across naive, CM, EM and EMRA in CD4 and CD8.

An equimolar mix of two oligonucleotides served as the beta constant-region primer for TRBC1 and TRBC2. Ligated cDNA was amplified by four rounds of PCR with nested alpha and beta constant-region primers and SP2. TCRdb reanalysed the UMI-ligation and nested PCR reads using MiXCR and keeps one entry per CDR3 protein. This table has about 85,000 distinct CDR3 sequences, approximately 14% appearing once. V lost 9 bases to trimming and J lost 4 bases; unmatched junction nucleotides: 12. Germline CDR1 is MNHEY and CDR2 is SMNVEV (reference sequence). This CDR3 contains 14 residues. The rearrangement links TRBV27 to TRBJ2-7, with 7 bases that match TRBD1. This clonotype was sampled from a human donor in good health. Sequencing was carried out using central memory CD4+ T cells from blood. The CDR3 bases are TGTGCCAGTCAACAATACGGGACAGAGTACGAGCAGTACTTC. Protein product: CASQQYGTEYEQYF.